The clone carrying this T cell receptor (beta chain) was recorded once. Its matching antigen is unknown. Using immunoSEQ multiplex PCR, the repertoire was profiled, and TCRdb retains in-frame clones only, with some absent. Here the sample spans hundreds of thousands of clones, approximately 96% being singletons. These data come from a study of shared clonotypes between healthy human individuals. Regarding the study as a whole: Represented diversity, genetic and exposure-history alike, was limited by few donors. It was observed that approximately 5% of naive CD4 clonotypes were shared across a handful of donors.

Positively selected for CCR7, the CD45RO-negative cells used as naive CD8 cells excluded terminally differentiated effector memory CD45RA+ cells. The CDR3 totals 14 residues. Germline V lookup: CDR1 MGHRA, CDR2 YSYEKL. This TCR derives from a woman aged 25 to 39 in good health. V and J are TRBV4-1 and TRBJ2-5, with 7 positions matching TRBD2. The DNA end is a closer match to TRBJ2-7, so the J assignment may be wrong. Input material: naive CD8+ T cells sorted from blood. The CDR3 is CASSHSGTTYEQYF. DNA of the CDR3: TGCGCCAGCAGCCACTCCGGGACTACCTACGAGCAGTACTTC.